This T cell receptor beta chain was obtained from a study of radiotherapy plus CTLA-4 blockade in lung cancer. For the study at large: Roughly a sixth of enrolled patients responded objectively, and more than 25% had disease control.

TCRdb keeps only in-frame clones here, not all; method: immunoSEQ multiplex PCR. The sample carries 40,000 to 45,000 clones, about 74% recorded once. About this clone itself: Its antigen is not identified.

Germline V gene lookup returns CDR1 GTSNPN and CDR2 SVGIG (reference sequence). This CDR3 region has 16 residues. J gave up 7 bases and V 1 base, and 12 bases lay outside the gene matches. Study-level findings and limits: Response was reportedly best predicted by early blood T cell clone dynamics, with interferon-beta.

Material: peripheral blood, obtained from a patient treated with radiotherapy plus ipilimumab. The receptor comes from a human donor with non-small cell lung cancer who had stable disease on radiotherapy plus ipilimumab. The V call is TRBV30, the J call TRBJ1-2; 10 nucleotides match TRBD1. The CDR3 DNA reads TGTGCCTGGAGTGCACTAGACGGACAGGGGGTTTTTGGCTACACCTTC. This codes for CAWSALDGQGVFGYTF.